This is a list of T cell receptor beta chains from one sample in a study of T cells in tumors after PD-1 blockade. Clones were sequenced by immunoSEQ multiplex PCR, and TCRdb holds only the in-frame ones, with some missing. The sample contains tens of thousands of clones, approximately 79% of which appear only once. This material consisted of PBMCs, taken before anti-PD-1 therapy. These receptor sequences come from a human donor with advanced basal cell or squamous cell carcinoma (not recorded which). Both conserved end residues are part of each CDR3. A D gene is named only where the DNA matches it firmly. The size entry is marked missing in some rows and otherwise reads once, few, many or a size class.

clone_size j_call v_call d_call cdr3_aa cdr3_nt
- TRBJ2-1 TRBV7-8 TRBD2 CASSPVGGGYEQFF TGTGCCAGCAGCCCCGTTGGGGGGGGATATGAGCAGTTCTTC
- TRBJ2-2 TRBV24-1 TRBD2 CATSRPSGRNTGELFF TGTGCCACCTCCCGGCCCAGCGGGAGAAATACCGGGGAGCTGTTTTTT
- TRBJ2-7 TRBV7-2 TRBD1 CASSPTGTARIYEQYF TGTGCCAGCAGCCCCACCGGGACAGCAAGAATTTACGAGCAGTACTTC
- TRBJ2-7 TRBV5-1 TRBD2 CASSFLAGENEQYF TGCGCCAGCAGCTTTCTAGCGGGAGAGAACGAGCAGTACTTC
- TRBJ1-1 TRBV19 - CASKLNTEAFF TGTGCCAGTAAATTGAACACTGAAGCTTTCTTT
- TRBJ2-1 TRBV24-1 TRBD2 CATSDVGGGPHNEQFF TGTGCCACCAGTGATGTCGGCGGGGGGCCTCACAATGAGCAGTTCTTC
- TRBJ1-1 TRBV19 TRBD1 CASSLEGAMNTEAFF TGTGCCAGTAGTCTCGAGGGGGCAATGAACACTGAAGCTTTCTTT
- TRBJ1-2 TRBV5-1 - CASSLRAEDNYGYTF TGCGCCAGCAGCTTGAGGGCAGAAGATAACTATGGCTACACCTTC
- TRBJ1-1 TRBV6-2/TRBV6-3 - CASSYSMAGVDHTEAFF TGTGCCAGCAGTTACTCGATGGCAGGGGTTGATCACACTGAAGCTTTCTTT
few TRBJ2-1 TRBV7-8 TRBD2 CASSLHFRAGGVGEQFF TGTGCCAGCAGCTTACATTTCCGGGCGGGAGGTGTTGGTGAGCAGTTCTTC
- TRBJ1-3 TRBV7-2 - CASSRTAAGGNTIYF TGTGCCAGCAGCCGTACCGCCGCGGGTGGAAACACCATATATTTT
once TRBJ1-1 TRBV19 - CASKARQPNTEAFF TGTGCCAGCAAAGCAAGACAGCCGAACACTGAAGCTTTCTTT
once TRBJ1-4 TRBV10-3 - CAIRGRSVNEKLFF TGTGCCATCCGAGGACGTAGCGTTAATGAAAAACTGTTTTTT
once TRBJ1-1 TRBV15 - CATSRAAGATRGTEAFF TGTGCCACCAGCAGAGCGGCAGGGGCTACGCGAGGCACTGAAGCTTTCTTT
- TRBJ2-1 TRBV18 TRBD2 CASSPPTLASEQFF TGTGCCAGCTCACCACCTACACTAGCGAGTGAGCAGTTCTTC
once TRBJ2-7 TRBV7-9 TRBD1 CASSAPGQGIYEQYF TGTGCCAGCAGCGCTCCGGGACAGGGGATCTACGAGCAGTACTTC
- TRBJ2-5 TRBV5-1 - CASSLLPGATETQYF TGCGCCAGCAGCTTACTCCCAGGGGCAACCGAGACCCAGTACTTC